The entry below describes one TCR beta chain. Its antigen is unknown. Sequencing used immunoSEQ multiplex PCR; TCRdb keeps in-frame clones, though not all of them. The sample has around 56,000 clones, approximately 88% seen once; the top ten hold roughly 15%. These data come from a study of T cell responses to AZD1222 COVID-19 vaccine. Study-wide results and limits: Repertoire sampling was restricted to post-peak T cell response timepoints. Clonal diversity was possibly underestimated, and the donors were mostly white British, with more females. Unmutated variant regions are reportedly targeted by nearly half of spike-specific TCRs.

V gave up 3 bases and J gave up 12 bases, with 17 bases separating them. CDR1 and CDR2 (germline): KGHDR, SFDVKD. The length of the CDR3 is 14 residues. Sequencing was performed on peripheral blood, taken 28 days after the second AZD1222 dose. This clonotype was sampled from an adult who received the AZD1222 COVID-19 vaccine. The V call is TRBV24-1, the J call TRBJ1-5; possibly TRBD1 for D (6 bases). This CDR3 is CATSDRLQGSLQHF. The DNA for the CDR3 is TGTGCCACCAGTGATCGTTTACAGGGAAGTCTCCAGCATTTT.